The 22 T cell receptor beta chains given below trace back to one sample, sequenced in a study of blood T cell repertoires in COVID-19 (dated by TCRdb to about 2020). The library was prepared using the immunoSEQ multiplex PCR assay. TCRdb stores this immuneACCESS table with in-frame sequences only. Part of the clones is absent; in the studies checked, under half of the shortfall reflects unresolved V genes, and no reason is known for the rest. This sample comprises tens of thousands of clones, 65% to 85% of them detected only once. The top ten hold around a tenth of the sample. Sequenced sample: peripheral blood. The receptors derive from a man older than 75 with COVID-19, enrolled during active disease.

The gene calls are TRBV7-8 and TRBJ1-1; 10 nucleotides match TRBD1. With 4 bases clipped from V and 3 bases from J, the junction kept 2 bases outside the gene matches. From germline, CDR1 is SGHVS and CDR2 FQNEAQ. The CDR3 is 14 residues long. CDR3 amino acids: CASSSGQGDTEAFF. CDR3 bases: TGTGCCAGCAGCTCAGGACAGGGGGACACTGAAGCTTTCTTT.

CDR3 region: CASSYEGQVNQPQHF. As DNA, the CDR3 is TGTGCCAGCAGTTACGAAGGACAGGTAAATCAGCCCCAGCATTTT. This chain uses TRBV2 with TRBJ1-5; TRBD1 agrees at 7 bases. The CDR3 sequence is 15 residues long. V lost 5 bases and J lost 4; bases outside the gene matches: 8. Germline V gene sequence: CDR1 SNHLY, CDR2 FYNNEI.

This chain connects TRBV27 to TRBJ2-7; weak D call: TRBD2 (6 bases). Trimming pared 2 bases from V and 4 bases from J, leaving 18 bases between. CDR1 MNHEY and CDR2 SMNVEV come from the germline V gene (reference sequence). CDR3 size: 16 residues. The CDR3 DNA is TGTGCCAGCAGTTTACGAACCGGGACTGCTCTTTACGAGCAGTACTTC. It yields the protein CASSLRTGTALYEQYF.

This sequence joins TRBV6-2 or TRBV6-3 and TRBJ2-3; TRBD2 matches at 10 bases. The germline gives CDR1 MNHEY, CDR2 SVGEGT. The V gene end was trimmed by 6 bases and the J gene end by 6 bases; junction bases not matched to a gene: 9. The CDR3 spans 15 residues. Here the CDR3 DNA reads TGTGCCAGCAGCGCACTAGCGGGAAGGCCCGATACGCAGTATTTT. Translated, it gives CASSALAGRPDTQYF.

This chain links TRBV28 with TRBJ1-1, with D possibly TRBD1 on 5 matching bases. Germline loops: CDR1 MDHEN, CDR2 SYDVKM. This CDR3 has 12 residues. Trimming cost V 8 bases and J 10 bases, with 17 bases left between them. CDR3 loop: CASAGNPRRAFF. CDR3 DNA: TGTGCCAGCGCAGGGAACCCCCGGAGAGCTTTCTTT.

J is TRBJ2-1 and V is TRBV10-3; D is ambiguous. CDR1 ENHRY and CDR2 SYGVKD come from the germline V gene. The CDR3 runs 15 residues. V was pared by 2 bases and J by 2 bases, with 10 bases between. The CDR3 reads CAISEVSVAYNEQFF. For the CDR3, the DNA is TGTGCCATCAGTGAGGTGAGCGTCGCCTACAATGAGCAGTTCTTC.

Only a few counts were recorded for this clone. The chain recombines TRBV5-4 with TRBJ1-1; D gene uncertain. CDR1 and CDR2 (germline): SGHNT, YYREEE (reference sequence). The CDR3 covers 16 residues. The ends were cut back, 6 bases at V and 4 bases at J, with 22 bases in the middle. As DNA, the CDR3 is TGTGCCAGCACACCTGGCGTCGCCGGGGAGAGCACTGAAGCTTTCTTT. Amino acid sequence: CASTPGVAGESTEAFF.

V gene TRBV27 combines with J gene TRBJ1-3; no reliable D call. The CDR3 extends over 14 amino acids. Germline V CDR1 and CDR2: MNHEY, SMNVEV (reference sequence). V lost 2 bases and J lost 2, with 7 bases in between. The CDR3 region is CASSLTETGNTIYF. CDR3 bases: TGTGCCAGCAGTTTAACGGAGACTGGAAACACCATATATTTT.

The gene calls are TRBV25-1 and TRBJ2-7; D call uncertain. CDR3 length: 14 amino acids. Germline V CDR1 and CDR2: MGHDK, SYGVNS. V was cut by 3 bases and J by 6 bases, with 15 bases left in between. This chain's CDR3 is CASSEGPYTVEQYF. For the CDR3, the DNA is TGTGCCAGCAGTGAGGGCCCTTACACAGTCGAGCAGTACTTC.

In its sample, this clone was seen once. V usage is TRBV5-1 and J usage is TRBJ1-1; 7 bases are a match to TRBD1. The trim removed 2 bases at V and 4 bases at J, leaving 2 bases unmatched. This CDR3 contains 13 residues. Germline values: CDR1 SGHRS, CDR2 YFSETQ. The CDR3 nucleotides are TGCGCCAGCAGCTTCGAGGGGGCCACTGAAGCTTTCTTT. Protein: CASSFEGATEAFF.

V gene TRBV9 combines with J gene TRBJ1-1; the D is unclear. Germline values: CDR1 SGDLS, CDR2 YYNGEE. Trimming cost V 6 bases and J 2 bases, with 14 bases left between them. The CDR3 runs 14 residues. CDR3 in amino acids: CASTKMAGNTEAFF. The CDR3 DNA follows: TGTGCCAGCACCAAAATGGCAGGAAACACTGAAGCTTTCTTT. The variable domain in full, completed from reference TRBV9 and TRBJ1-1, reads DSGVTQTPKHLITATGQRVTLRCSPRSGDLSVYWYQQSLDQGLQFLIQYYNGEERAKGNILERFSAQQFPDLHSELNLSSLELGDSALYFCASTKMAGNTEAFFGQGTRLTVV.

The chain employs TRBV10-1 and TRBJ2-2; 7 nucleotides align to TRBD2. This CDR3 has 19 amino acids. Per germline, CDR1 WNHNN and CDR2 SYGVQD (reference sequence). Trimming at V came to 7 bases and at J to 0 bases, leaving 17 bases not matched to a gene. The DNA for the CDR3 is TGCGCCAGCAAGAGTCCGGGACTACTATTCCCCGCGAACACCGGGGAGCTGTTTTTT. Its translation: CASKSPGLLFPANTGELFF.

The chain uses TRBV10-3 and TRBJ1-5, with D maybe TRBD1 (6 bases). Per the germline V gene, CDR1 is ENHRY and CDR2 is SYGVKD. Deletions cut 3 bases from V and 3 bases from J, with 9 bases between. This CDR3 has 14 residues. The CDR3 bases are TGTGCCATCAGTGAACACAGGGACAATCAGCCCCAGCATTTT. This sequence encodes CAISEHRDNQPQHF.

J is TRBJ1-2 and V is TRBV30; 7 nucleotides line up with TRBD1. Trimming removed 0 bases from V and 4 bases from J; junction bases left unmatched: 5. The CDR3 is 14 amino acids. Germline CDR1 and CDR2: GTSNPN and SVGIG (reference sequence). CDR3 protein: CAWSVLDRSYGYTF. The CDR3 DNA is TGTGCCTGGAGTGTATTGGACAGGAGCTATGGCTACACCTTC.

The rearrangement uses TRBV11-2 and TRBJ2-3; TRBD2 is a possible D gene (6 bases). Germline V CDR1 and CDR2: SGHAT, FQNNGV. The CDR3 consists of 15 residues. V shed 3 bases and J shed 2 bases, with 12 bases lying between them. CDR3 region: CASSFGSGSTDTQYF. The CDR3 DNA reads as TGTGCCAGCAGCTTTGGTAGCGGATCCACAGATACGCAGTATTTT.

This chain uses TRBV30 with TRBJ2-7; 8 bases match TRBD2. This CDR3 spans 15 amino acids. V lost 3 bases and J lost 5; bases outside the gene matches: 12. The germline V gene encodes CDR1 GTSNPN and CDR2 SVGIG (reference sequence). The CDR3 loop is CAWRDLDRGGNEQYF. The DNA for the CDR3 is TGTGCCTGGAGGGATTTGGACCGGGGGGGGAACGAGCAGTACTTC.

V and J are TRBV19 and TRBJ1-1; the D gene is possibly TRBD1 (5 bases). This CDR3 has 13 residues. Germline loops: CDR1 LNHDA, CDR2 SQIVND (reference sequence). The V gene lost 4 bases and the J gene lost 8 bases, with 14 bases spanning the gap. CDR3 nucleotides: TGTGCCAGTAGTAGCGGGGCCCCCTCAGAAGCTTTCTTT. Its protein product is CASSSGAPSEAFF.

This chain uses TRBV6-5 with TRBJ1-2; TRBD1 aligns across 8 bases. The CDR3 contains 14 residues. Germline V gene data show CDR1 as MNHEY and CDR2 as SVGAGI. V gave up 2 bases and J gave up 8 bases; unmatched junction bases: 7. CDR3 loop: CASSYELTGGGYTF. Written as DNA, the CDR3 is TGTGCCAGCAGTTACGAGTTAACAGGGGGAGGCTACACCTTC.

This sequence joins TRBV5-1 and TRBJ1-2; the match to TRBD1 covers 7 bases. Looked up from germline, CDR1 is SGHRS and CDR2 is YFSETQ. Trimming cost V 3 bases and J 3 bases; bases outside gene matches: 8. The CDR3 contains 15 residues. In nucleotides, the CDR3 is TGCGCCAGCAGCTCCTGGGCTGGACAGGACTATGGCTACACCTTC. Amino acids: CASSSWAGQDYGYTF.

V is TRBV24-1 and J is TRBJ1-1, with 8 bases fitting TRBD1. The germline V gene has CDR1 KGHDR and CDR2 SFDVKD. CDR3 length: 14 amino acids. J gave up 4 bases and V 4 bases, and 4 bases lay outside the gene matches. DNA of the CDR3: TGTGCCACCAGTGAAGGACAGGGTGGCACTGAAGCTTTCTTT. The encoded protein is CATSEGQGGTEAFF.

The chain uses TRBV20-1 and TRBJ1-3; TRBD1 aligns across 10 bases. Germline V lookup: CDR1 DFQATT, CDR2 SNEGSKA (reference sequence). CDR3 length: 13 residues. Losses at the gene ends were 3 bases for V and 14 bases for J; bases not matched to a gene: 10. The CDR3 region is CSASRDRGSAVYF. DNA of the CDR3: TGCAGTGCTAGTAGGGACAGGGGTTCAGCCGTATATTTT.

The genes are TRBV5-1 and TRBJ1-2; 7 positions agree with TRBD1. The germline gives CDR1 SGHRS, CDR2 YFSETQ. There are 14 residues in the CDR3. With V trimmed by 4 bases and J by 0 bases, 3 bases remained unmatched. The CDR3 coding sequence is TGCGCCAGCAGCCGGCAGGGGGCTAACTATGGCTACACCTTC. This translates into CASSRQGANYGYTF.